These T cell receptor beta chains were read from a single sample in a study of response to subunit inactivated influenza vaccine. TCRdb called the RT-PCR reads again in MiXCR, with one record for every CDR3 protein. The repertoire has about 830,000 distinct CDR3 sequences, under 20% of them found once; the top ten carry about a tenth. Sequences were derived from PBMCs from blood, sampled approximately 5 days after vaccination. These receptor sequences come from a man aged 50 to 60 who received an inactivated influenza vaccine. CDR3s include the opening cysteine and the closing phenylalanine or tryptophan. The D gene is left open where the match is weak. Size tells how often a clone was seen (once, few, many) or the class of an expanded clone, and some rows leave it out.

CDR3	DNA	size	V	J	D
CSVEGSGQVYNEQFF	TGCAGCGTTGAAGGGTCTGGGCAGGTCTACAATGAGCAGTTCTTC	many	TRBV29-1	TRBJ2-1	.
CASSQGGLSGANVLTF	TGTGCCAGCAGCCAGGGGGGACTCAGCGGGGCCAACGTCCTGACTTTC	few	TRBV4-2	TRBJ2-6	.
CASVRGGLEPGANVLTF	TGTGCCAGCGTCCGGGGAGGGCTAGAACCTGGGGCCAACGTCCTGACTTTC	.	TRBV2	TRBJ2-6	TRBD2
CASSEQGDQLGTQYF	TGCGCCAGCAGCGAACAGGGCGATCAACTAGGGACCCAGTACTTC	.	TRBV5-1	TRBJ2-5	.
CASSPPGGALHQTYEQYF	TGTGCCAGCTCACCACCCGGAGGGGCGCTCCACCAGACCTACGAGCAGTACTTC	.	TRBV18	TRBJ2-7	.
CASSSYLAGTDTQYF	TGTGCCAGCAGCTCCTATCTAGCGGGAACAGATACGCAGTATTTT	.	TRBV7-9	TRBJ2-3	TRBD2
CASSSVSSGAGELFF	TGTGCCAGCAGCTCCGTTTCAAGTGGGGCCGGGGAGCTGTTTTTT	.	TRBV5-5	TRBJ2-2	.
CASSRGRELEQYF	TGTGCCAGCAGCCGGGGGCGGGAGTTGGAGCAGTACTTC	few	TRBV5-5	TRBJ2-7	.
CSASGLAASRASSTDTQYF	TGCAGTGCTAGTGGATTAGCGGCTAGCAGAGCTTCTAGCACAGATACGCAGTATTTT	.	TRBV20-1	TRBJ2-3	.
CASSQDLLGRAVDIQYF	TGTGCCAGCAGCCAAGATTTGCTTGGCCGAGCGGTGGACATTCAGTACTTC	.	TRBV4-2	TRBJ2-4	.
CASSLGSTTSEAFF	TGCGCCAGCAGCTTGGGAAGTACCACTAGTGAAGCTTTCTTT	few	TRBV5-1	TRBJ1-1	.
CASSFYGSSGSWRNEQFF	TGTGCCAGCAGCTTCTACGGTTCTAGCGGGAGTTGGAGGAATGAGCAGTTCTTC	few	TRBV11-2	TRBJ2-1	TRBD2
CASSTRGGTGEAFF	TGTGCCAGCAGCACTAGGGGGGGGACAGGGGAAGCTTTCTTT	many	TRBV7-2	TRBJ1-1	TRBD1
CASARRERQTQYF	TGCGCCAGCGCCCGACGGGAGAGGCAGACCCAGTACTTC	.	TRBV10-2	TRBJ2-5	.
CSVGHRAHEQYF	TGCAGCGTTGGGCACAGGGCCCACGAGCAGTACTTC	few	TRBV29-1	TRBJ2-7	.
CASSLSGGFPPDEQYF	TGTGCCAGCAGCTTATCAGGGGGATTTCCTCCGGACGAGCAGTACTTC	.	TRBV7-9	TRBJ2-7	TRBD1
CASRTGQHNQPQHF	TGTGCAAGTCGCACCGGACAGCACAATCAGCCCCAGCATTTT	.	TRBV12-2	TRBJ1-5	.
CASSPRTYQPQHF	TGTGCCAGCAGCCCCAGAACCTATCAGCCCCAGCATTTT	few	TRBV7-2	TRBJ1-5	.
CASSLARQVPSGANVLTF	TGTGCCAGCAGCTTAGCGCGCCAGGTACCATCTGGGGCCAACGTCCTGACTTTC	few	TRBV11-1	TRBJ2-6	.
CASSHAKGWAEAFF	TGTGCCAGTAGCCACGCAAAGGGATGGGCTGAAGCTTTCTTT	.	TRBV19	TRBJ1-1	.
CASSQTGDEQYF	TGTGCCAGCAGCCAGACGGGAGACGAGCAGTACTTC	many	TRBV4-2	TRBJ2-7	.
CASSPGQAEQQYF	TGTGCCAGCAGCCCCGGACAGGCCGAGCAGCAGTACTTC	.	TRBV9	TRBJ2-7	TRBD1
CSARLGGRADSEQFF	TGCAGTGCTAGACTTGGCGGGAGGGCTGATTCTGAGCAGTTCTTC	.	TRBV20-1	TRBJ2-1	TRBD2